Reported below is one T cell receptor beta chain. This entry belongs to a study of blood T cell repertoires in COVID-19. Study-wide context: The United States, Italy and Spain were the sources of the acute and convalescent COVID-19 samples. PBMCs, B-cell-depleted T cells, or T cells provided the cDNA or gDNA that made up the material.

This CDR3 contains 15 residues. The V gene lost 6 bases and the J gene lost 4 bases, with 18 bases spanning the gap. Germline V gives CDR1 MNHEY, CDR2 SVGAGI. The table came from immunoSEQ multiplex PCR; TCRdb's copy has only in-frame clones and leaves some out. Of around 140,000 clones listed, about 90% were seen once; the top ten hold roughly two fifths. The sequenced material came from peripheral blood. The chain joins TRBV6-5 to TRBJ1-1, with D uncertain. The clonotype was recovered from a man aged 45-60 years who had recovered from COVID-19. The CDR3 region is CASSLKGVGGTEAFF. The CDR3 DNA follows: TGTGCCAGCAGCCTCAAGGGAGTGGGCGGCACTGAAGCTTTCTTT.